This note documents a single T cell receptor beta chain sequence. Reprocessing the 5' RACE reads, TCRdb reports a single entry for every CDR3 protein and omits DNA. In all, the sample yields 500,000 or so distinct CDR3 sequences. This sample was taken from a study of T cells expressing NK-cell markers. CDR3 size: 15 residues. Germline V gives CDR1 DFQATT, CDR2 SNEGSKA (reference sequence). Sequencing used blood T cells: a sorted CD56 or NKG2C T cell subset, CD4+ or CD8+ T cells, or bulk PBMC T cells (not recorded which). The V call is TRBV20-1, the J call TRBJ2-3; TCRdb indicates TRBD2, and absent DNA this call remains unverified. This TCR derives from a man aged 18 to 29 in good health. The CDR3 reads CSALGLAGIRDTQYF.